This entry features one TCR beta chain sequence. Its antigen remains unknown. These data originate in a study of cytomegalovirus exposure and HLA in healthy donors. The CDR3 consists of 16 residues. Trimming took 4 bases from V and 1 from J, leaving 16 bases between them. Germline V gene lookup returns CDR1 SGHAT and CDR2 FQNNGV. Study-wide points: Most of the TCR beta V segments (in an earlier analysis) were productive either about 87% or about 30% of the time. What a later analysis showed was that several of the most significant clusters appeared linked to common viral pathogens.

60 Vbeta and 13 Jbeta primers were used in PCR. The method was immunoSEQ multiplex PCR; TCRdb's version includes in-frame clones alone and lacks a portion of them. The profile shows some 150,000 clones, 79% of them singletons. The clonotype comes from a woman between 50 and 59 years old in good health and CMV-seronegative. Sequenced material: PBMCs. The V gene is TRBV11-2, the J gene TRBJ2-5, with D possibly TRBD2 on 5 matching bases. CDR3 sequence (DNA): TGTGCCAGCAGCTCACTCGGGGTTGGGTTCCAAGAGACCCAGTACTTC. Protein sequence: CASSSLGVGFQETQYF.